The 5 T cell receptor beta chains below come from one sample, sequenced in a study of blood T cell repertoires in COVID-19. Here immunoSEQ multiplex PCR was the method, and the copy in TCRdb shows in-frame clones only, minus some. The repertoire has a few hundred thousand clones, about 88% of them found once; the top ten carry about 7.6%. Sequences were obtained from peripheral blood. The receptors were gathered from a woman aged 70-85 years with active or convalescent COVID-19.

This clone was counted only a few times. The chain uses TRBV7-2 and TRBJ1-3, with unresolved D. CDR1 and CDR2 (germline): SGHTA, FQGNSA. V was cut by 0 bases and J by 4 bases, with 7 bases left in between. This CDR3 is built from 14 residues. The CDR3 coding sequence is TGTGCCAGCAGCTTAGCAGGGAGGGGAAACACCATATATTTT. Amino acids: CASSLAGRGNTIYF.

This chain uses TRBV7-2 with TRBJ2-5; D is perhaps TRBD2 (7 bases). The germline gives CDR1 SGHTA, CDR2 FQGNSA. The CDR3 length is 15 residues. Trimming removed 4 bases at V and 5 bases at J, with 17 bases between. For the CDR3, the DNA is TGTGCCAGCAGCTCATTTGCGGGGGCTTGGGAGACCCAGTACTTC. It encodes CASSSFAGAWETQYF.

The CDR3 protein is CASSQGGGEADTQYF. DNA of the CDR3: TGTGCCAGCAGCCAAGGGGGAGGTGAGGCAGATACGCAGTATTTT. The chain joins TRBV4-2 to TRBJ2-3; D perhaps matches TRBD2 (6 bases). Trimming removed 1 base at V and 4 bases at J, with 12 bases between. This CDR3 comprises 15 residues. Germline assignment: CDR1 LGHNA and CDR2 YNFKEQ.

With respect to this clone: Relative to the germline gene, one junction end is altered; a read error may explain this. The rearrangement uses TRBV27 and TRBJ1-1, with a possible D match to TRBD1 (5 bases). Germline V lookup: CDR1 MNHEY, CDR2 SMNVEV (reference sequence). This CDR3 has 11 amino acids. The CDR3 protein is CASSDSRASPF. The CDR3 DNA follows: TGTGCCAGCAGTGACTCCAGGGCCAGTCCCTTT.

The chain employs TRBV7-9 and TRBJ2-3; TRBD1 matches 10 bases. V lost 5 bases to trimming and J lost 2 bases; unmatched junction nucleotides: 4. CDR3 length equals 15 residues. Germline V gene data show CDR1 as SEHNR and CDR2 as FQNEAQ (reference sequence). The CDR3 DNA reads as TGTGCCAGCAGCGCCGGGACAGGGGACACAGATACGCAGTATTTT. Translated: CASSAGTGDTDTQYF.